The 28 T cell receptor beta chains presented below share a single source sample, sequenced in a study of blood T cell repertoires in COVID-19. Measured with immunoSEQ multiplex PCR; TCRdb has only the in-frame clones, and not every one. The sample includes a few hundred thousand clones, about nine tenths seen only once; the top ten take about 2%. Sequencing was carried out using peripheral blood. The receptors shown here come from a man aged 18-30 years with active or convalescent COVID-19.

The V and J genes are TRBV5-4 and TRBJ2-2; D is perhaps TRBD1 (6 bases). The CDR3 totals 15 residues. With 5 bases removed from V and 5 bases from J, the gap between germline ends came to 16 bases. Germline values: CDR1 SGHNT, CDR2 YYREEE (reference sequence). This CDR3 reads CASRSLKTGTGELFF. Written as DNA, the CDR3 is TGTGCCAGCAGATCACTAAAAACAGGGACCGGGGAGCTGTTTTTT.

V gene TRBV6-5 combines with J gene TRBJ2-2; tentative D call: TRBD1 (6 bases). V gave up 2 bases and J gave up 4 bases, with 11 bases separating them. CDR1 MNHEY and CDR2 SVGAGI come from the germline V gene. The length of the CDR3 is 15 residues. The CDR3 spells CASSYRDKITGELFF. CDR3 DNA: TGTGCCAGCAGTTACCGGGACAAGATCACCGGGGAGCTGTTTTTT.

The rearrangement links TRBV13 to TRBJ2-5; tentative D call: TRBD2 (7 bases). The V and J ends lost 5 bases and 3 bases respectively, with 19 bases between them. From germline, CDR1 is PRHDT and CDR2 FYEKMQ (reference sequence). This CDR3 spans 16 amino acids. CDR3 DNA sequence: TGTGCCAGCAGCGACGGGGGGCTTCGCAGGGAAGAGACCCAGTACTTC. Protein product: CASSDGGLRREETQYF.

The rearrangement links TRBV28 to TRBJ2-7, with 7 positions matching TRBD1. Trimming removed 6 bases from V and 12 bases from J; junction bases left unmatched: 8. The CDR3 extends over 11 amino acids. CDR1 and CDR2 from the germline V gene are MDHEN and SYDVKM. CDR3 nucleotides: TGTGCCAGCAGCTTCAGGGGACAGACGTACTTC. Amino acid sequence: CASSFRGQTYF.

The V gene is TRBV9, the J gene TRBJ1-1; D is ambiguous. CDR1 is SGDLS and CDR2 is YYNGEE in the germline V gene. Between the trimmed V and J ends, which lost 0 bases and 0 bases, there was a span of 9 bases. The CDR3 runs 15 residues. The CDR3 reads CASSVDLGMNTEAFF. The CDR3 coding sequence is TGTGCCAGCAGCGTAGATCTCGGTATGAACACTGAAGCTTTCTTT. Drawing the rest from reference TRBV9 and TRBJ1-1, the complete variable domain is DSGVTQTPKHLITATGQRVTLRCSPRSGDLSVYWYQQSLDQGLQFLIQYYNGEERAKGNILERFSAQQFPDLHSELNLSSLELGDSALYFCASSVDLGMNTEAFFGQGTRLTVV.

The gene calls are TRBV7-3 and TRBJ2-7, with D possibly being TRBD2 (6 bases). Trimming pared 2 bases from V and 0 bases from J, leaving 8 bases between. Germline assignment: CDR1 SGHTA and CDR2 FQGTGA. The CDR3 contains 14 residues. Here the CDR3 reads CASSLFGSSYEQYF. The CDR3 DNA reads as TGTGCCAGCAGCTTATTCGGGAGCTCCTACGAGCAGTACTTC.

The chain links TRBV29-1 to TRBJ2-7; 8 bases line up with TRBD1. Germline V gene sequence: CDR1 SQVTM, CDR2 ANQGSEA. The CDR3 runs to 13 residues. Trimming at V came to 6 bases and at J to 0 bases, leaving 4 bases not matched to a gene. The DNA of the CDR3 is TGCAGCGTCGGGACAGGTTACTCCTACGAGCAGTACTTC. This translates into CSVGTGYSYEQYF.

V and J are TRBV9 and TRBJ2-2, with D uncertain. The germline V gene has CDR1 SGDLS and CDR2 YYNGEE. The CDR3 covers 16 residues. V was cut by 2 bases and J by 0 bases, with 11 bases left in between. The CDR3 region is CASSVVSVTNTGELFF. Here the CDR3 DNA reads TGTGCCAGCAGCGTCGTATCTGTAACGAACACCGGGGAGCTGTTTTTT.

The CDR3 reads CASSFIPDKNTEAFF. DNA for the CDR3: TGTGCCAGCAGCTTCATCCCGGACAAGAACACTGAAGCTTTCTTT. The V call is TRBV11-2, the J call TRBJ1-1; maybe TRBD1 (5 bases). V was pared by 3 bases and J by 1 base, with 12 bases between. The germline V gene encodes CDR1 SGHAT and CDR2 FQNNGV. This CDR3 is built from 15 residues.

The chain uses TRBV7-3 and TRBJ2-3; no definite D call. This CDR3 region has 14 residues. The V and J ends lost 2 bases and 2 bases respectively, with 8 bases between them. Germline loops: CDR1 SGHTA, CDR2 FQGTGA. CDR3 nucleotide sequence: TGTGCCAGCAGCTTACTCGGAGTCACAGATACGCAGTATTTT. Translating it yields CASSLLGVTDTQYF.

The CDR3 sequence: CASSHLSGTGVYGYTF. The CDR3 region has the DNA TGCGCCAGCAGCCATCTATCCGGGACAGGGGTATATGGCTACACCTTC. The chain combines TRBV4-3 with TRBJ1-2; 10 bases align to TRBD1. The V segment lost 3 bases and the J segment 5 bases; nucleotides outside the gene matches: 9. Germline V gene sequence: CDR1 LGHNA, CDR2 YSLEER. The CDR3 covers 16 residues.

This clone was found a few times. This chain joins TRBV5-1 and TRBJ1-2; maybe TRBD1 (5 bases). V was pared by 4 bases and J by 1 base, with 8 bases between. The germline CDR1 and CDR2 sequences are SGHRS and YFSETQ. The CDR3 is 13 amino acids. CDR3 sequence (DNA): TGCGCCAGCAGCGCGACAGATAACTATGGCTACACCTTC. Protein sequence: CASSATDNYGYTF.

V gene TRBV10-3 combines with J gene TRBJ1-1; TRBD1 might be the D (6 bases). Germline V gives CDR1 ENHRY, CDR2 SYGVKD. The CDR3 is 13 residues long. V lost 3 bases and J lost 7, with 12 bases in between. CDR3 amino acids: CAISDRGASEAFF. Written as DNA, the CDR3 is TGTGCCATCAGTGATCGGGGGGCGAGTGAAGCTTTCTTT.

The chain combines TRBV5-8 with TRBJ2-1, with 8 bases that match TRBD1. Germline V gene sequence: CDR1 SGHTS, CDR2 YDEGEE. The CDR3 is 16 amino acids. V lost 2 bases to trimming and J lost 8 bases; unmatched junction nucleotides: 12. The CDR3 loop reads CASSLPRGLLLDEQFF. The DNA of the CDR3 is TGTGCCAGCAGCTTACCCAGGGGGCTGTTATTGGATGAGCAGTTCTTC. The entire variable domain, with the rest obtained from reference TRBV5-8 and TRBJ2-1, is as follows: EAGVTQSPTHLIKTRGQQATLRCSPISGHTSVYWYQQALGLGLQFLLWYDEGEERNRGNFPPRFSGRQFPNYSSELNVNALELEDSALYLCASSLPRGLLLDEQFFGPGTRLTVL.

The genes are TRBV28 and TRBJ2-1; D perhaps matches TRBD2 (6 bases). Trimming shortened V by 6 bases and J by 0 bases, and 15 bases separated the two germline ends. This CDR3 region has 16 residues. Germline V gives CDR1 MDHEN, CDR2 SYDVKM. The chain's CDR3 is CASRDLSGSSYNEQFF. DNA for the CDR3: TGTGCCAGCAGGGACCTTAGCGGAAGCTCCTACAATGAGCAGTTCTTC.

V usage is TRBV15 and J usage is TRBJ1-1, with 7 positions matching TRBD1. The CDR3 runs to 15 residues. Per the germline V gene, CDR1 is LNHNV and CDR2 is YYDKDF (reference sequence). V gave up 0 bases and J gave up 1 base; unmatched junction bases: 2. Here the CDR3 DNA reads TGTGCCACCAGCAGAGAAACAGGGGCGAACACTGAAGCTTTCTTT. Translation gives CATSRETGANTEAFF.

The genes are TRBV21-1 and TRBJ1-3; TRBD1 reflects the table's D call only, with no check against the DNA. TRBV21-1 is a listed pseudogene. The CDR3 has 17 amino acids. The CDR3 nucleotides read TGTGCCAGCAGCAGATACTCTGGGACACCCTCTGGAAACACCATATATTTT. Its translation: CASSRYSGTPSGNTIYF.

The chain uses TRBV5-1 and TRBJ2-3; possible D gene TRBD2, 6 bases. CDR3 length: 16 amino acids. V dropped 3 bases and J dropped 2 bases, with 16 bases sitting between them. From germline, CDR1 is SGHRS and CDR2 YFSETQ. The CDR3 protein is CASSSPPRGSTDTQYF. The CDR3 DNA sequence: TGCGCCAGCAGCTCTCCCCCGCGGGGATCCACAGATACGCAGTATTTT.

A few counts support this clone. The chain is built from TRBV5-1 and TRBJ2-3; D might be TRBD2 (5 bases). CDR3 length equals 14 residues. V lost 5 bases and J lost 2, with 12 bases in between. From germline, CDR1 is SGHRS and CDR2 YFSETQ. CDR3 amino acids: CASRTSDFTDTQYF. In nucleotides, the CDR3 is TGCGCCAGCAGAACCTCGGACTTCACAGATACGCAGTATTTT.

V gene TRBV5-1 combines with J gene TRBJ1-1, with 9 bases aligning to TRBD1. Per the germline V gene, CDR1 is SGHRS and CDR2 is YFSETQ. The length of the CDR3 is 14 residues. Trimming took 4 bases from V and 4 from J; bases not matched to a gene: 5. The CDR3 DNA is TGCGCCAGCAGCCTAACAGGGGGCTTCACTGAAGCTTTCTTT. Amino acids: CASSLTGGFTEAFF.

This clone was observed a single time. This chain links TRBV5-5 with TRBJ2-3; 13 bases align to TRBD2. Per germline, CDR1 SGHKS and CDR2 YYEKEE (reference sequence). The CDR3 is 16 amino acids. V shed 4 bases, J shed 6 bases, and the junction held 8 bases outside the gene matches. The CDR3: CASSAPTSGGRDTQYF. Written as DNA, the CDR3 is TGTGCCAGCAGCGCCCCGACTAGCGGGGGGCGGGATACGCAGTATTTT.

The chain employs TRBV7-8 and TRBJ2-7; 9 bases are shared with TRBD2. V trimming: 7 bases; J trimming: 3 bases; junction bases outside the gene matches: 7. This CDR3 comprises 14 residues. The germline V gene has CDR1 SGHVS and CDR2 FQNEAQ. CDR3 sequence: CASTRRGGGYEQYF. CDR3 DNA: TGTGCCAGCACCCGGCGGGGGGGCGGCTACGAGCAGTACTTC.

The genes are TRBV10-3 and TRBJ2-5; D possibly corresponds to TRBD1 (5 bases). Germline loops: CDR1 ENHRY, CDR2 SYGVKD. V dropped 4 bases and J dropped 2 bases, with 11 bases sitting between them. This CDR3 is built from 14 residues. The CDR3 nucleotides read TGTGCCATCAGTGGCGACAGACAACAAGAGACCCAGTACTTC. It translates to CAISGDRQQETQYF.

This clone has just one count. A much more abundant neighbour one base away suggests this may be a read error. The same CDR3 also results from other DNA sequences found in this sample. The V gene is TRBV2, the J gene TRBJ2-3; TRBD2 matches 9 bases. The CDR3 has 16 amino acids. Germline assignment: CDR1 SNHLY and CDR2 FYNNEI. V lost 8 bases to trimming and J lost 6 bases; unmatched junction nucleotides: 15. The DNA of the CDR3 is TGTGCCAGCGCTCCCAGGGGGGGCGGGGGGGCGGATACGCAGTATTTT. It translates to CASAPRGGGGADTQYF. The variable domain in full, with the rest retrieved from reference TRBV2 and TRBJ2-3, is EPEVTQTPSHQVTQMGQEVILRCVPISNHLYFYWYRQILGQKVEFLVSFYNNEISEKSEIFDDQFSVERPDGSNFTLKIRSTKLEDSAMYFCASAPRGGGGADTQYFGPGTRLTVL.

This chain joins TRBV6-2 or TRBV6-3 and TRBJ1-1, with 9 nucleotides matching TRBD1. Germline V CDR1 and CDR2: MNHEY, SVGEGT. CDR3 length: 13 residues. The ends lost 2 bases at V and 12 bases at J; junction bases unmatched: 7. This CDR3 reads CASSYGWDRATFF. CDR3 sequence (DNA): TGTGCCAGCAGTTACGGATGGGACAGGGCAACTTTCTTT.

In its sample, this clone was seen once. J is TRBJ1-1 and V is TRBV7-2; no firm D call. The CDR3 has 14 residues. Germline CDR1 and CDR2: SGHTA and FQGNSA. Trimming shortened V by 2 bases and J by 5 bases, and 12 bases separated the two germline ends. The CDR3 coding sequence is TGTGCCAGCAGCTTACGGCCCCCCGGGACTGAAGCTTTCTTT. Protein product: CASSLRPPGTEAFF.

This chain connects TRBV6-6 to TRBJ2-2; TRBD2 is a possible D gene (7 bases). Germline values: CDR1 MNHNY, CDR2 SVGAGI (reference sequence). The CDR3 spans 14 residues. Trimming took off 4 bases at V and 5 bases at J, with 11 bases between the two ends. CDR3 coding DNA: TGTGCCAGCAGTTTCGGGGGGCCTACCGGGGAGCTGTTTTTT. Amino acids: CASSFGGPTGELFF.

The chain is built from TRBV7-8 and TRBJ2-7; the match to TRBD1 covers 7 bases. Germline V gene sequence: CDR1 SGHVS, CDR2 FQNEAQ. The CDR3 covers 15 residues. The ends lost 3 bases at V and 5 bases at J; junction bases unmatched: 10. CDR3 nucleotides: TGTGCCAGCAGCTTTCGACAGGGTCCAGGGCACGAGCAGTACTTC. Translated: CASSFRQGPGHEQYF.